This T cell receptor beta chain comes out of a study of CD4 T cells in relation to SARS-CoV-2 and coronaviruses. Study background: Convalescent donors were aged about 21 to 75, with median approximately 42 years.

Libraries were prepared by immunoSEQ multiplex PCR; TCRdb keeps only in-frame clonotypes and omits some of them. The sample has tens of thousands of clones, about 91% seen once; the top ten hold roughly 0.37%. Unmatched junction bases numbered 8, after V lost 6 bases and J lost 7 bases. Per germline, CDR1 SNHLY and CDR2 FYNNEI. The length of the CDR3 is 16 residues. The sequence came from an adult with COVID-19. The specimen was naive CD4+ T cells from PBMCs. Subset meaning: naive CD4+ T cells isolated by negative enrichment. The V and J genes are TRBV2 and TRBJ2-4; 14 bases fit TRBD2. The CDR3 bases are TGTGCCAGCAGCAGACTAGCGGGAGGGCCCGTGAACATTCAGTACTTC. This encodes CASSRLAGGPVNIQYF.